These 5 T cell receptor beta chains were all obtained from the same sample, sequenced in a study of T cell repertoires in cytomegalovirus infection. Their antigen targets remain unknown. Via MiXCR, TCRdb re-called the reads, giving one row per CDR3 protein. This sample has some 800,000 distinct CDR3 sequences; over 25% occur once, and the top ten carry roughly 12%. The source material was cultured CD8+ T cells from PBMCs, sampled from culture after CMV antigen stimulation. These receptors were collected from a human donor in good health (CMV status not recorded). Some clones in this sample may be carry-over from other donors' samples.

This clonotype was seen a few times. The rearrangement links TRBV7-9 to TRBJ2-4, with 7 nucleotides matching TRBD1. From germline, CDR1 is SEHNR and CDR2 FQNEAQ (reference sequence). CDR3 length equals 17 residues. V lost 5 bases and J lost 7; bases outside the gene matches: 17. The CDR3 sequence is CASSGPGQPDLRNIQYF. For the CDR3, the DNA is TGTGCCAGCAGCGGGCCGGGACAGCCAGACCTACGCAACATTCAGTACTTC.

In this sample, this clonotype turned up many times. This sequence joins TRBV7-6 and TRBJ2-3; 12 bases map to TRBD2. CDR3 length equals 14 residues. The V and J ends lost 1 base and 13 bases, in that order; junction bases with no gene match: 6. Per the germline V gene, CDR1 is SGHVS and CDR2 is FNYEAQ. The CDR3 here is CASSLVLAGGGEYF. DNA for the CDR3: TGTGCCAGCAGCTTAGTACTAGCGGGGGGAGGAGAGTATTTT.

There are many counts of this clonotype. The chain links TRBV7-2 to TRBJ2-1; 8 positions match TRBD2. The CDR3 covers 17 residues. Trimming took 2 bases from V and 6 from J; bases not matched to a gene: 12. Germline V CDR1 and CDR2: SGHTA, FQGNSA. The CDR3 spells CASSLTGGAVISNEQFF. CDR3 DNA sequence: TGTGCCAGCAGCTTAACGGGGGGGGCTGTAATCAGCAATGAGCAGTTCTTC.

This CDR3 reads CASSSPGQDTDTQYF. CDR3 DNA: TGTGCCAGCAGCTCCCCGGGACAGGACACAGATACGCAGTATTTT. J is TRBJ2-3 and V is TRBV7-4; 8 bases line up with TRBD1. Trimming removed 4 bases from V and 2 bases from J; junction bases left unmatched: 5. The CDR3 runs 15 residues. The germline gives CDR1 SGHVT, CDR2 SQSDAQ.

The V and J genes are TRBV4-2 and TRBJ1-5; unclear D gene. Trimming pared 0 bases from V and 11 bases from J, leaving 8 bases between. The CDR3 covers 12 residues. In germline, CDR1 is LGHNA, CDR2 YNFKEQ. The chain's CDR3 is CASSQDRGAQHF. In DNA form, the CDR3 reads TGTGCCAGCAGCCAAGATCGTGGGGCCCAGCATTTT.